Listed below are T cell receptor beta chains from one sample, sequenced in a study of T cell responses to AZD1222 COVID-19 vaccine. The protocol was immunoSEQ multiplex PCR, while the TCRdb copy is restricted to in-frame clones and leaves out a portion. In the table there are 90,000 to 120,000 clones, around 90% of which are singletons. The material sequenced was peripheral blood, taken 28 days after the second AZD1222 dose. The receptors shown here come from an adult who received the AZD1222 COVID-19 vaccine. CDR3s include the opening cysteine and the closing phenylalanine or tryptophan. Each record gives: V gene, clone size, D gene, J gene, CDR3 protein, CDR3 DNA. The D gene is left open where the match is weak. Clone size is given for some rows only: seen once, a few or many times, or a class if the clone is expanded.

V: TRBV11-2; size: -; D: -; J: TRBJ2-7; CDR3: CASSLVYDAAGEQYF; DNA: TGTGCCAGCAGCTTAGTCTACGATGCGGCCGGCGAGCAGTACTTC
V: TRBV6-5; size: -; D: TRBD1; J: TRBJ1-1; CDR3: CASKPQGVVNTEAFF; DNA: TGTGCCAGCAAACCACAGGGGGTGGTGAACACTGAAGCTTTCTTT
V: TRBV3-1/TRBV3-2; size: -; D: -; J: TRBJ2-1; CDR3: CASSDTGTSYNEQFF; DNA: TGTGCCAGCAGTGACACCGGGACTTCCTACAATGAGCAGTTCTTC
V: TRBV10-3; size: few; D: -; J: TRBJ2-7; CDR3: CAISDEGSSYEQYF; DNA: TGTGCCATCAGTGACGAGGGGAGCTCCTACGAGCAGTACTTC
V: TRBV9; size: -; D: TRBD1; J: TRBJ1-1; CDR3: CASSPDRGNTEAFF; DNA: TGTGCCAGCAGCCCCGACAGGGGAAACACTGAAGCTTTCTTT
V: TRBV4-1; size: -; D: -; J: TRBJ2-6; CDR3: CASTSAAGRKSGANVLTF; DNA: TGCGCCAGCACCTCTGCAGCAGGGAGAAAAAGTGGGGCCAACGTCCTGACTTTC
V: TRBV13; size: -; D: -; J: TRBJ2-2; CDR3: CASTPGGWNTGELFF; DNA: TGTGCCAGCACCCCCGGAGGTTGGAACACCGGGGAGCTGTTTTTT
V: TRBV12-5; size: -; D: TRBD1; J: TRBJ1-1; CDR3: CASALLGQTLTEAFF; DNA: TGTGCTAGTGCTCTTCTGGGACAGACGCTCACTGAAGCTTTCTTT
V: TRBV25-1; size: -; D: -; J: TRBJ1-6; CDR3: CASTLAYNSPLHF; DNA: TGTGCCAGCACTCTCGCATATAATTCACCCCTCCACTTT
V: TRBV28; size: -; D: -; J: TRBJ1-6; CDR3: CASSLTSGTLSYNSPLHF; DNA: TGTGCCAGCAGTTTAACGTCAGGTACACTCTCCTATAATTCACCCCTCCACTTT
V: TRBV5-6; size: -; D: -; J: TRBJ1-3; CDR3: CASSLVGATSSGNTIYF; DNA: TGTGCCAGCAGCTTGGTGGGTGCGACGAGCTCTGGAAACACCATATATTTT
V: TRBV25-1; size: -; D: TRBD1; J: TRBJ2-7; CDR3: CASRGQGYYEQYF; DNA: TGTGCCAGCAGAGGACAGGGATACTACGAGCAGTACTTC
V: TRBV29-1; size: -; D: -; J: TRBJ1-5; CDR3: CSVRQGFDQPQHF; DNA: TGCAGCGTTCGGCAGGGTTTCGATCAGCCCCAGCATTTT
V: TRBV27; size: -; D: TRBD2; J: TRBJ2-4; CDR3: CASSLSGLPQLAGGRNIQYF; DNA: TGTGCCAGCAGTCTATCAGGACTCCCTCAGCTAGCGGGAGGGAGGAACATTCAGTACTTC
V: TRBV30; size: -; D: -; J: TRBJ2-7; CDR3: CAWGDPNSYEQYF; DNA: TGTGCCTGGGGTGACCCGAACTCCTACGAGCAGTACTTC